What follows is one T cell receptor beta chain and its context. TCRdb passed the RT-PCR reads through MiXCR, listing each CDR3 protein once. This table holds almost 700,000 distinct CDR3 sequences, 11% to 15% found once. The CDR3 totals 16 residues. V gave up 3 bases and J gave up 3 bases, with 18 bases separating them. Germline assignment: CDR1 SGDLS and CDR2 YYNGEE. Input material: memory CD4+ T cells from blood. This sequence was found in a female donor in good health, serving as a healthy control. The rearrangement uses TRBV9 and TRBJ1-1; D uncertain. CDR3 amino acids: CASSAGGWSGDTEAFF. The CDR3 DNA follows: TGTGCCAGCAGCGCCGGCGGTTGGTCTGGGGACACTGAAGCTTTCTTT. The whole variable domain, remainder taken from reference TRBV9 and TRBJ1-1, is DSGVTQTPKHLITATGQRVTLRCSPRSGDLSVYWYQQSLDQGLQFLIQYYNGEERAKGNILERFSAQQFPDLHSELNLSSLELGDSALYFCASSAGGWSGDTEAFFGQGTRLTVV.